This T cell receptor beta chain stems from a study of shared clonotypes between healthy human individuals. Comments on this clone: The antigen remains unidentified.

The CDR3 loop spans 13 amino acids. Germline V gene data show CDR1 as SGHRS and CDR2 as YFSETQ. Trimming removed 3 bases from V and 6 bases from J, with 13 bases in between. Only in-frame clones appear in the TCRdb table, and some are missing; sequencing was by immunoSEQ multiplex PCR. The sample includes 2 million to 2.5 million clones, approximately 93% of them seen just once. Study-wide results and caveats: Shared clonotypes across all four donors exceeded non-shared ones in generation probability.

The sequenced sample consisted of naive CD4+ T cells from PBMCs. Subset in this sample: CD45RA+ positively selected. This sequence was found in a man between 18 and 35 years old in good health. Some clones in this sample may be carry-over from other donors' samples. V usage is TRBV5-1 and J usage is TRBJ2-7; possibly TRBD1 or TRBD2 for D (7 bases each). The CDR3 DNA reads TGCGCCAGCAGCTCAGGGGGGGAGGTCGAGCAGTACTTC. This codes for CASSSGGEVEQYF.